The source of this T cell receptor beta chain is a study of blood T cell repertoires in COVID-19 (dated by TCRdb to about 2020). Regarding the study in general: Samples covering the acute and convalescent phases of COVID-19 were provided by collaborators in the United States, Italy and Spain. The material from the prospective study consisted of cDNA or gDNA derived from T cells, B-cell-depleted T cells, or PBMCs. Subjects who had been exposed to COVID-19, were actively infected with it, or had recovered from it provided the deeply sampled blood TCRbeta repertoires that made up the dataset. A freely available public database, intended as a resource for researchers studying the immune response to SARS-CoV-2, is where the repertoires were released. Samples came from the ongoing ImmuneRACE study (first 160 participants) plus 1,254 subjects from 6 global collaborators. Nearly every sample came with metadata listing a de-identified subject ID, COVID-19 status, age in years and sex. Where available, HLA class I and class II types were taken from metadata supplied by the sample provider and were not determined by assay-based typing. Broad study findings and their caveats: How much clinical and demographic metadata was included differed by source and by participant, and the metadata was provided uncurated.

Collaborating institutions collected whole blood in K2EDTA tubes following their own protocols. Collaborator samples were shipped for TCRbeta analysis as frozen whole blood, isolated PBMCs, or DNA extracted from either sample type. A single count supports this clone. Its binding antigen is unknown. No base quality values were provided; no much bigger clone lies one nucleotide off. V sheds 2 bases and J sheds 2 bases, leaving 10 bases between their ends. Taken from the germline V gene (reference sequence), the CDR1 and CDR2 loops are MNHNY and SVGAGI. The CDR3 sequence holds 14 residues, the cysteine and phenylalanine included. The kept DNA is CDR3 alone, 42 bases in frame from the first base. The immunoSEQ Assay, a bias-controlled multiplex PCR, was used to amplify TCRbeta CDR3 regions from genomic DNA. As for how the authors treated the data: Nucleated cell counts per sample were estimated from amplification of reference gene primers within the assay. Sequence reads were collapsed and filtered to measure the absolute abundance of every unique TCRbeta CDR3 rearrangement. Productive Simpson clonality was computed per sample as the square root of Simpson's diversity index over productive rearrangements. Drawn from immuneACCESS, this table holds only the in-frame rearrangements with V and J called that TCRdb kept. Clones are partly lost; checked studies trace under half to an unresolved V gene and leave the rest unexplained. V and J calls and clone size follow that table, whereas D and trimming were derived from the DNA. This sample lists 150,000 or so clones; about 89% were detected once. The ten largest account for roughly 2.9% of the sample.

This TCR was sampled from a man between 60 and 70 years old with active or convalescent COVID-19. The V gene is TRBV6-6 and the J gene is TRBJ2-7, with TRBD2 as a weak D call on 6 bases. The sequenced sample was peripheral blood. The DNA sequence is given as TGTGCCAGCAGTTACGGGGACTCCGCCTACGAGCAGTACTTC. The translation is CASSYGDSAYEQYF.